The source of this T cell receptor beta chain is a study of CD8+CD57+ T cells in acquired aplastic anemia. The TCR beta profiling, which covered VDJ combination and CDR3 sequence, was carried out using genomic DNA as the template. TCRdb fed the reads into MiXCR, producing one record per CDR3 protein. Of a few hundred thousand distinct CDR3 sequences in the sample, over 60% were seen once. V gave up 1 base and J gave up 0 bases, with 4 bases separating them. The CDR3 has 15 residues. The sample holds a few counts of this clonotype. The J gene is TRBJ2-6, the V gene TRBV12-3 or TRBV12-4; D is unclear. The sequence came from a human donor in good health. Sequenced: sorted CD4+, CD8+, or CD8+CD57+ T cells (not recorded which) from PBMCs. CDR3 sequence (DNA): TGTGCCAGCAGTTTAGGGGCCTCTGGGGCCAACGTCCTGACTTTC. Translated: CASSLGASGANVLTF.